This TCR beta chain was found in a study of identical twins. After template switching added a universal primer site, the resulting cDNA carried unique molecular identifiers. TCRdb redid the calling of the 5' RACE reads with MiXCR, one entry per CDR3 protein. The table has roughly 690,000 distinct CDR3 sequences, 6.1% seen once; the top ten hold about 1.8%. This clonotype was observed a few times. The ends were cut back, 1 base at V and 2 bases at J, with 8 bases in the middle. CDR3 size: 14 residues. Germline V CDR1 and CDR2: MNHEY, SVGEGT. This rearrangement joins TRBV6-2 or TRBV6-3 to TRBJ1-1; D may be TRBD1 (5 bases). This sequence was found in a man aged 18-30 years in good health. The sequenced material came from naive T cells sorted from blood. CDR3 loop: CASSYYGGNTEAFF. CDR3 nucleotide sequence: TGTGCCAGCAGTTACTATGGGGGAAACACTGAAGCTTTCTTT.